The T cell receptor beta chain described here comes from a study of T cells in Graves' hyperthyroidism and ophthalmopathy. Disease lasting under 3 months, a NOSPECS grade of at least 4, and a Clinical Activity Score of at least 3 were features of the ophthalmopathy patients. On this clonotype: Its target is unknown.

Trimming pared 6 bases from V and 3 bases from J, leaving 12 bases between. Germline V gives CDR1 MNHNS, CDR2 SASEGT. This CDR3 is 14 amino acids long. Amplified regions were TCR beta CDR3 sequences from RNA transcripts. Using the HTBI primer set, a first-round RT-PCR was run on the TCR CDR3. TCRdb re-derived calls from the multiplex PCR reads in MiXCR, one entry per CDR3 protein. The sample shows roughly 640,000 distinct CDR3 sequences, roughly a sixth of them seen only once. Study-wide findings and caveats: Most expanded thyroid clonotypes above 0.001 recurred in blood.

The rearrangement uses TRBV6-1 and TRBJ1-5; D ambiguous. Specimen: blood. The TCR originated in a woman aged 40-49 years with Graves' ophthalmopathy. CDR3 protein: CASSDNGVNQPQHF. In nucleotides, the CDR3 is TGTGCCAGCAGCGATAATGGGGTCAATCAGCCCCAGCATTTT.